These T cell receptor beta chains were read from a single sample in a study of vaccination effects on CD4 cells after COVID-19. The antigens these receptors bind are not known. This table comes from immunoSEQ multiplex PCR, and its TCRdb copy is limited to in-frame clones, with some not included. Here the sample spans around 62,000 clones, around two thirds being singletons. Sequencing was performed on CD4+ T cells from PBMCs cultured without peptide, taken after COVID-19 vaccination. These receptors originate from a human donor who received a COVID-19 vaccine. CDR3s include the opening cysteine and the closing phenylalanine or tryptophan. Each record gives: V gene, J gene, D gene, CDR3 length, clone size, CDR3 protein, CDR3 DNA. A D gene is named only where the DNA matches it firmly. The listing skips clone size in some rows; elsewhere it reads once, few, many or a size class.

>TRBV2|TRBJ2-4|.|16|.
CASSEVRDLFDNIQYF
TGTGCCAGCAGTGAAGTCCGGGACCTATTTGATAACATTCAGTACTTC
>TRBV3-1/TRBV3-2|TRBJ1-1|TRBD1|14|.
CASSLRTGGTEAFF
TGTGCCAGCAGCCTTAGGACAGGGGGCACTGAAGCTTTCTTT
>TRBV19|TRBJ2-2|TRBD2|18|.
CATKKSGGAPGRTGELFF
TGTGCCACCAAGAAAAGCGGGGGGGCCCCGGGGCGAACCGGGGAGCTGTTTTTT
>TRBV18|TRBJ2-2|.|12|.
CASSPVVGELFF
TGTGCCAGCTCACCGGTCGTCGGGGAGCTGTTTTTT
>TRBV6-1|TRBJ1-4|.|14|.
CASSERGRNEKLFF
TGTGCCAGCAGTGAAAGGGGCAGGAATGAAAAACTGTTTTTT
>TRBV6-1|TRBJ2-3|TRBD2|17|once
CASSAEAVAGSTDTQYF
TGTGCCAGCAGTGCGGAAGCGGTAGCGGGGAGCACAGATACGCAGTATTTT
>TRBV6-5|TRBJ1-2|.|14|once
CASSRRGQTYGYTF
TGTGCCAGCAGTCGCCGCGGACAGACCTATGGCTACACCTTC
>TRBV18|TRBJ2-5|TRBD1|14|.
CASSPGDSQETQYF
TGTGCCAGCTCACCAGGGGACAGCCAAGAGACCCAGTACTTC
>TRBV5-1|TRBJ2-2|.|16|once
CASSLLPGPGTGELFF
TGCGCCAGCAGCTTGCTCCCGGGACCCGGGACCGGGGAGCTGTTTTTT
>TRBV5-1|TRBJ2-5|.|14|once
CASSLRGSIETQYF
TGCGCCAGCAGCTTAAGGGGGAGTATAGAGACCCAGTACTTC
>TRBV30|TRBJ1-2|TRBD1|11|.
CAWGQAVGYTF
TGTGCCTGGGGACAGGCGGTGGGCTACACCTTC